This T cell receptor (beta chain) was recovered during a study of blood T cells in healthy people across ages. Study-wide findings and caveats: Unsorted PBMCs blocked a conclusive comparison of naive and antigen-experienced cells.

To note about this clonotype: Its antigen is undetermined.

Alongside a J-beta primer mix, a sample-barcoded 5' primer served in a second PCR lasting about 6 to 12 cycles. TCRdb reprocessed the 5' RACE reads with MiXCR, giving one entry per CDR3 protein. The sample holds 650,000 to 800,000 distinct CDR3 sequences, about 51% seen once. Germline assignment: CDR1 KGHSY and CDR2 FQNENV. The length of the CDR3 is 15 residues. Trimming pared 1 base from V and 0 bases from J, leaving 9 bases between. This receptor was identified in a woman aged 80 or older in good health. This rearrangement joins TRBV16 to TRBJ1-2; no firm D call. Material for sequencing was blood. CDR3 amino acids: CASSQFWQPNYGYTF. Here the CDR3 DNA reads TGTGCCAGCAGCCAATTTTGGCAGCCTAACTATGGCTACACCTTC.